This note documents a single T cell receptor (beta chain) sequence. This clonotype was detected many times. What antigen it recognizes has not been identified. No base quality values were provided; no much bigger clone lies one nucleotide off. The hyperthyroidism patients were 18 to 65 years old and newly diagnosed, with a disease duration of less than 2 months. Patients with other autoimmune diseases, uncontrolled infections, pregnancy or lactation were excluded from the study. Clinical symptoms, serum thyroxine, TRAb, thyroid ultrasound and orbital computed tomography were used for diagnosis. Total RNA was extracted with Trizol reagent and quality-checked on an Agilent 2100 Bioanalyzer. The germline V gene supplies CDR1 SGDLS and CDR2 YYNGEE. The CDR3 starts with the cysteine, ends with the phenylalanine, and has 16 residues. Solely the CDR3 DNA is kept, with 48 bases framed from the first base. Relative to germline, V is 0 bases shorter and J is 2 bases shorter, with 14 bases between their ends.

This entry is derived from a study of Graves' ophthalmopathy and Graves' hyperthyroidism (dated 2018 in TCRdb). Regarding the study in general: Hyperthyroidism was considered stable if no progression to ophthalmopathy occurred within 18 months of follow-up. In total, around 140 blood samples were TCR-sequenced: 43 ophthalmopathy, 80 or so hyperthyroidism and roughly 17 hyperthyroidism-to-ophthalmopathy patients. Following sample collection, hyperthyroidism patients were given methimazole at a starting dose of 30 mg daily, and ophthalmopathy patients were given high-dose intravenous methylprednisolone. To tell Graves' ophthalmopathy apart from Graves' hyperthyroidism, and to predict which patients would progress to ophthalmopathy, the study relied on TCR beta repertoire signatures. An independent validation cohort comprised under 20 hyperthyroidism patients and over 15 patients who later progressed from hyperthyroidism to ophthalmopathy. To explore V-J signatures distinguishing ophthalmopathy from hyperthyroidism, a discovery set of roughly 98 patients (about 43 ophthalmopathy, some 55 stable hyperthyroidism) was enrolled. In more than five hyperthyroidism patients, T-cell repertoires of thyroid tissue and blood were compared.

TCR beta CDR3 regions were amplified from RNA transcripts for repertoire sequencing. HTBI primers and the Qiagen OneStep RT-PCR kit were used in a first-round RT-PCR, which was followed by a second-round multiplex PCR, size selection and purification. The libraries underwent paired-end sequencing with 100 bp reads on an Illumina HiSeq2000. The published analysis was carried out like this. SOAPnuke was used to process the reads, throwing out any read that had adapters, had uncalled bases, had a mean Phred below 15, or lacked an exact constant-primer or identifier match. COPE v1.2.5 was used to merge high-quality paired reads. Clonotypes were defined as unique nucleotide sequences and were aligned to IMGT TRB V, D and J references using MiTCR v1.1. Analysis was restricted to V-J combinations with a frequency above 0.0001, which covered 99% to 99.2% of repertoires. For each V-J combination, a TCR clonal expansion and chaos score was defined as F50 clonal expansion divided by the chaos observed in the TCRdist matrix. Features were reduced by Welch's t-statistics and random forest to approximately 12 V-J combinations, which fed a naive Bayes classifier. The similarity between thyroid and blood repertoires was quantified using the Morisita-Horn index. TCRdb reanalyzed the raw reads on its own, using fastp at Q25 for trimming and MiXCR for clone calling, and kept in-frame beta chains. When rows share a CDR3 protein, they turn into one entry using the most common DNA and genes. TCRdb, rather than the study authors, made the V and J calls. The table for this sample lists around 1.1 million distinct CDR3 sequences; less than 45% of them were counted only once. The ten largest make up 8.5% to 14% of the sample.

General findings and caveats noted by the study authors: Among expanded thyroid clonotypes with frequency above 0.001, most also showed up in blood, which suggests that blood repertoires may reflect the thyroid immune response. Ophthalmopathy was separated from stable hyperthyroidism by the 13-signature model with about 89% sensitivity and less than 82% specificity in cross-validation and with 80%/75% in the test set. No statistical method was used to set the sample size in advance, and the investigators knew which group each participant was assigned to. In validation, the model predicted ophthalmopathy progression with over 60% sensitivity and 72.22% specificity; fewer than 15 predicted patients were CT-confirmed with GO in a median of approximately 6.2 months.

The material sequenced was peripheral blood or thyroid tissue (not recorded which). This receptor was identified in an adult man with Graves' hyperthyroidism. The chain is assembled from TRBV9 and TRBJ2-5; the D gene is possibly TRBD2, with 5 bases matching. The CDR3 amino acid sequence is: CASSVEGGSVQETQYF. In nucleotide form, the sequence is TGTGCCAGCAGCGTAGAGGGCGGTAGCGTTCAAGAGACCCAGTACTTC.